These T cell receptor beta chains were read from a single sample in a study of tumor-infiltrating lymphocytes in primary liver carcinoma. A single record per CDR3 protein comes from TCRdb applying MiXCR to the multiplex PCR reads. In the table there are approximately 320,000 distinct CDR3 sequences, 50% to 60% of which are singletons. The sequencing input was peripheral blood. These receptors were taken from a woman aged 25-40 years with primary liver carcinoma and hepatitis B virus infection. Each CDR3 is given with its conserved first and last residue. The D gene is left open where the match is weak. For some rows the clone size is stated as once, few or many, or as a class when expanded; others skip it.

J,V,D,size,CDR3,DNA
TRBJ2-1,TRBV28,TRBD1,-,CASRPQGTGLKNEQFF,TGTGCCAGCAGACCCCAAGGGACAGGGTTAAAGAATGAGCAGTTCTTC
TRBJ2-7,TRBV4-2,-,few,CASSQTQAYEQYF,TGTGCCAGCAGCCAAACACAAGCTTACGAGCAGTACTTC
TRBJ2-2,TRBV6-2/TRBV6-3,-,-,CASSPHAGELFF,TGTGCCAGCAGTCCACACGCCGGGGAGCTGTTTTTT
TRBJ1-3,TRBV11-2,-,many,CASSPTPNTIYF,TGTGCCAGCAGCCCGACCCCAAACACCATATATTTT
TRBJ2-1,TRBV5-5,TRBD1,-,CASSLLDRGLYNEQFF,TGTGCCAGCAGCCTACTAGACAGGGGGCTTTACAATGAGCAGTTCTTC
TRBJ2-2,TRBV12-3/TRBV12-4,-,-,CASSLYLRLNTGELFF,TGTGCCAGCAGTTTATATCTTCGTTTGAACACCGGGGAGCTGTTTTTT
TRBJ2-1,TRBV30,-,few,CAWSVHRGEQFF,TGTGCCTGGAGTGTACATCGTGGGGAGCAGTTCTTC
TRBJ2-7,TRBV14,-,few,CASSRWGEGRVVEQYF,TGTGCCAGCAGCCGGTGGGGTGAGGGCAGGGTGGTGGAGCAGTACTTC
TRBJ2-3,TRBV11-2,TRBD2,many,CASNSGRATDTQYF,TGTGCCAGCAATAGCGGGAGGGCAACGGATACGCAGTATTTT
TRBJ2-7,TRBV28,-,-,CASSQRGAGKSSYEQYF,TGTGCCAGCAGTCAACGAGGAGCGGGCAAGAGCTCCTACGAGCAGTACTTC
TRBJ2-1,TRBV5-1,TRBD2,-,CASSLGLAGGPLPVYNEQFF,TGCGCCAGCAGCTTGGGACTAGCGGGAGGGCCCTTGCCCGTCTACAATGAGCAGTTCTTC
TRBJ2-3,TRBV4-3,TRBD2,many,CASSQDLAGDTQYF,TGCGCCAGCAGCCAAGACCTAGCGGGAGATACGCAGTATTTT
TRBJ2-1,TRBV11-2,-,many,CASSLERGANEQFF,TGTGCCAGCAGCTTAGAACGGGGGGCGAATGAGCAGTTCTTC
TRBJ2-3,TRBV12-3/TRBV12-4,-,-,CASSLQPRLTHYF,TGTGCCAGCAGTCTACAGCCCCGTCTCACGCACTATTTT
TRBJ2-7,TRBV6-2/TRBV6-3,TRBD2,-,CVSSTTSGRRYEQYF,TGTGTCAGTAGTACAACGAGCGGGAGACGCTACGAGCAATACTTC
TRBJ1-1,TRBV29-1,-,-,CSVDDRPRGWSEAFF,TGCAGCGTTGACGACAGGCCCCGAGGATGGAGTGAAGCTTTCTTT
TRBJ2-2,TRBV12-3/TRBV12-4,-,-,CASSQGHGTGELFF,TGTGCCAGCAGTCAGGGACACGGGACCGGGGAGCTGTTTTTT
TRBJ2-1,TRBV14,-,-,CAGSPPGSRTYSEQFF,TGTGCCGGCAGCCCCCCCGGGAGTAGGACCTACAGTGAGCAGTTCTTC
TRBJ1-2,TRBV6-5,TRBD1,-,CASSGQGDYGYTF,TGTGCCAGCAGCGGACAGGGGGACTATGGCTACACCTTC
TRBJ2-2,TRBV5-5,-,-,CAGRSGPLLSTGELFF,TGTGCCGGCAGGAGCGGACCGCTCTTGTCTACCGGGGAACTGTTTTTT
TRBJ2-7,TRBV5-5,-,few,CASNGHAYEQYF,TGTGCCAGCAACGGACATGCCTACGAGCAGTACTTC
TRBJ2-7,TRBV18,TRBD2,-,CASSPGSGRTYEQYF,TGTGCCAGCTCACCAGGGAGCGGGAGGACATACGAGCAGTACTTC
TRBJ2-7,TRBV28,-,-,CASSWDTSYEQYF,TGTGCCAGCAGTTGGGACACTTCCTACGAGCAGTACTTC
TRBJ1-5,TRBV5-1,-,-,CASSPIGGDGQPQHF,TGCGCCAGCAGCCCAATTGGTGGGGACGGGCAGCCCCAGCATTTT
TRBJ1-1,TRBV6-1,-,-,CACSVIVNTEALF,TGTGCCTGCAGCGTTATAGTCAACACTGAAGCTCTCTTT
TRBJ2-1,TRBV11-2,TRBD2,-,CASRRSGRAGNEQFF,TGTGCCAGCAGACGTAGCGGGAGGGCCGGCAATGAGCAGTTCTTC
TRBJ2-7,TRBV11-2,-,-,CASSFIPGRAGEDEQYF,TGTGCAAGCAGTTTTATCCCGGGCCGAGCTGGGGAGGACGAGCAGTACTTC
TRBJ2-5,TRBV11-2,-,many,CASSSETQYF,TGTGCCAGCAGCTCTGAGACCCAGTACTTC
TRBJ2-1,TRBV11-2,-,many,CASSGDSDNEQFF,TGTGCCAGCAGCGGGGACTCAGACAATGAGCAGTTCTTC
TRBJ2-3,TRBV7-8,-,few,CASSWQGGGTDTQYF,TGTGCCAGCAGCTGGCAGGGGGGCGGCACAGATACGCAGTATTTT
TRBJ2-7,TRBV11-3,-,-,CASSFICDSYEQYF,TGTGCCAGCAGCTTTATATGCGACTCCTACGAGCAGTACTTC
TRBJ2-1,TRBV12-3/TRBV12-4,TRBD2,many,CASTLAGVSYNEQFF,TGTGCCAGCACTCTAGCGGGAGTTAGTTACAATGAGCAGTTCTTC
TRBJ2-7,TRBV12-3/TRBV12-4,-,-,CASSLNRQYERYF,TGTGCCAGCAGCCTGAACAGACAGTACGAGCGGTACTTC
TRBJ2-7,TRBV30,-,-,CAWRGGSEQYF,TGTGCCTGGAGGGGTGGTAGCGAGCAGTACTTC
TRBJ2-3,TRBV12-3/TRBV12-4,-,few,CASRRGGGSSTDTQYF,TGTGCCAGCAGACGCGGTGGCGGGTCTAGCACAGATACGCAGTATTTT
TRBJ1-5,TRBV4-1,-,many,CASSPFSDSNQPQHF,TGCGCCAGCAGCCCCTTTTCTGATAGCAATCAGCCCCAGCATTTT
TRBJ2-7,TRBV5-8,-,-,CASSLFWGYEQYF,TGTGCCAGCAGCTTGTTTTGGGGCTACGAGCAGTACTTC
TRBJ1-4,TRBV6-1,-,many,CASRTQPPEKLFF,TGTGCCAGCAGGACACAGCCTCCTGAAAAACTGTTTTTT
TRBJ1-5,TRBV29-1,-,-,CSVGRDNSQPQHF,TGCAGCGTTGGAAGGGACAACAGTCAGCCCCAGCATTTT
TRBJ2-3,TRBV28,-,-,CASSLVGRTTRTDTQYF,TGTGCCAGCAGTTTAGTGGGGCGCACAACGCGCACAGATACGCAGTATTTT
TRBJ2-3,TRBV11-2,TRBD2,-,CDSSHQGSGSLTDTRYF,TGTGACAGCAGCCATCAAGGGAGCGGGAGCCTCACAGATACGCGGTATTTT